What follows are 13 T cell receptor beta chains derived from one specimen sequenced in a study of breast tumors, draining lymph nodes, adjacent tissues. TCRdb analysed the multiplex PCR reads with MiXCR anew, one entry per CDR3 protein. The table has fewer than 140,000 distinct CDR3 sequences, around 30% seen once. Samples came from axillary lymph nodes draining the breast cancer. Material for sequencing was axillary lymph node tissue. The receptors derive from a female donor with breast cancer. Some clones in this sample may be carry-over from other donors' samples.

Points on this clonotype: A much more abundant neighbour one base away suggests this may be a read error. This chain links TRBV6-2 or TRBV6-3 with TRBJ2-1, with 8 nucleotides matching TRBD1. CDR1 is MNHEY and CDR2 is SVGEGT in the germline V gene. CDR3 length: 15 residues. CDR3 DNA sequence: TGTGCCAGCAGTCACTCTAGGACAGGGAGGAATGAGCAGTTCTTC. This codes for CASSHSRTGRNEQFF.

On this clonotype itself: Given the absence of the conserved phenylalanine or tryptophan at the CDR3 end, a read error is likely. Because the CDR3's place on the DNA is in doubt, the DNA is left out and the CDR3 is given as listed by TCRdb. The chain employs TRBV29-1 and TRBJ2-1; the listed D gene, TRBD1, was not tested against the DNA. In germline, CDR1 is SQVTM, CDR2 ANQGSEA. The CDR3 extends over 15 residues, inclusive of both ends. The CDR3 sequence: CSVEVGGGSYNEQLL.

This clonotype was detected many times. The chain couples TRBV7-6 to TRBJ2-1, with D perhaps assigned TRBD1 or TRBD2 (6 bases each). The germline V gene encodes CDR1 SGHVS and CDR2 FNYEAQ. The V end was cut by 8 bases, the J end by 6 bases, with 20 bases between. The CDR3 loop spans 15 amino acids. CDR3 coding DNA: TGTGCCAGCGCCGCCCGACCCGGGGGCAGCAATGAGCAGTTCTTC. Translated: CASAARPGGSNEQFF.

This clonotype was detected ten times or more. Just one base apart from a much larger clone, this may be a read error. The gene calls are TRBV20-1 and TRBJ1-2, with 7 bases aligning to TRBD1. The germline CDR1 and CDR2 sequences are DFQATT and SNEGSKA (reference sequence). The CDR3 is 15 residues long. The junction had 21 bases not matched to a gene; V was cut back by 7 bases and J by 10 bases. The CDR3 sequence: CSVQGQSRDSLTYTF. The CDR3 nucleotides are TGCAGTGTACAGGGACAGAGCCGCGACTCTTTGACCTACACCTTC.

The genes are TRBV5-1 and TRBJ1-1, with 7 bases that match TRBD1. V trimming: 5 bases; J trimming: 1 base; junction bases outside the gene matches: 8. The CDR3 consists of 15 residues. Looked up from germline, CDR1 is SGHRS and CDR2 is YFSETQ. The CDR3 spells CASSLTGISNTEAFF. The CDR3 region has the DNA TGCGCCAGCAGTTTGACAGGGATTTCGAACACTGAAGCTTTCTTT.

Many counts were recorded for this clonotype. This chain links TRBV24-1 with TRBJ2-7, with D possibly TRBD2 on 5 matching bases. V gave up 5 bases and J gave up 0 bases, with 13 bases separating them. CDR3 length: 15 amino acids. Germline V CDR1 and CDR2: KGHDR, SFDVKD. Here the CDR3 reads CATSGTPPSSYEQYF. CDR3 in DNA: TGTGCCACCAGTGGGACTCCACCAAGCTCCTACGAGCAGTACTTC.

This clonotype occurred many times. This chain connects TRBV10-3 to TRBJ1-2; TRBD1 might be the D (5 bases). The CDR3 consists of 15 residues. Germline V gene sequence: CDR1 ENHRY, CDR2 SYGVKD. Trimming pared 0 bases from V and 4 bases from J, leaving 12 bases between. The CDR3 sequence: CAISESGDRLYGYTF. In DNA form, the CDR3 reads TGTGCCATCAGTGAGTCAGGGGATCGCCTCTATGGCTACACCTTC.

This clonotype has ten or more counts. The chain couples TRBV28 to TRBJ2-5; 8 bases are shared with TRBD1. Trimming took 8 bases from V and 5 from J; bases not matched to a gene: 16. The CDR3 runs 16 residues. CDR1 is MDHEN, CDR2 SYDVKM, per germline. Here the CDR3 reads CASGLRQGISRETQYF. The CDR3 nucleotides read TGTGCCAGCGGGTTAAGACAGGGGATCTCCCGGGAGACCCAGTACTTC. Full variable domain (remainder filled in from reference TRBV28 and TRBJ2-5): DVKVTQSSRYLVKRTGEKVFLECVQDMDHENMFWYRQDPGLGLRLIYFSYDVKMKEKGDIPEGYSVSREKKERFSLILESASTNQTSMYLCASGLRQGISRETQYFGPGTRLLVL.

In this sample, this clonotype turned up once. One base away lies a much larger clone, so this may be a sequencing read error. The chain carries TRBV24-1 and TRBJ1-1; the D is unclear. This CDR3 has 14 residues. V was pared by 7 bases and J by 1 base, with 12 bases between. Looked up from germline, CDR1 is KGHDR and CDR2 is SFDVKD. CDR3: CATRLAQGNTEAFF. The CDR3 nucleotides read TGTGCCACCAGATTAGCTCAAGGGAACACTGAAGCTTTCTTT.

V usage is TRBV7-2 and J usage is TRBJ2-5; 16 bases are a match to TRBD2. Per germline, CDR1 SGHTA and CDR2 FQGNSA. V shed 6 bases, J shed 7 bases, and the junction held 11 bases outside the gene matches. CDR3 length equals 17 residues. The CDR3 DNA follows: TGTGCCAGCAGTTTCACCGGGACTAGCGGGAGGGCCGGGACCCAGTACTTC. Translated, it gives CASSFTGTSGRAGTQYF.

This chain joins TRBV3-1 and TRBJ2-1, with 7 positions matching TRBD2. V lost 0 bases to trimming and J lost 4 bases; unmatched junction nucleotides: 9. The germline V gene has CDR1 LGHDT and CDR2 YNNKEL (reference sequence). This CDR3 has 17 amino acids. CDR3 coding DNA: TGTGCCAGCAGCCAAGAAGGAATAGCGGGTTTATACAATGAGCAGTTCTTC. It specifies CASSQEGIAGLYNEQFF.

This clonotype was seen at least ten times. The rearrangement uses TRBV3-1 and TRBJ2-3; D is ambiguous. V was cut by 0 bases and J by 3 bases, with 10 bases left in between. The CDR3 contains 15 residues. Looked up from germline, CDR1 is LGHDT and CDR2 is YNNKEL (reference sequence). The CDR3, as DNA: TGTGCCAGCAGCCAAGATTGGGCAGCTACAGATACGCAGTATTTT. The encoded protein is CASSQDWAATDTQYF.

This chain uses TRBV5-1 with TRBJ2-1; 9 positions agree with TRBD1. The CDR3 length is 14 residues. J was trimmed by 8 bases and V by 4 bases; bases with no gene match: 7. CDR1 is SGHRS, CDR2 YFSETQ, per germline. CDR3 in amino acids: CASSPGQGFDEQFF. As DNA, the CDR3 is TGCGCCAGCAGCCCGGGACAGGGTTTCGATGAGCAGTTCTTC.